This T cell receptor (beta chain) was retrieved from a study of blood T cell repertoires in COVID-19 (TCRdb year 2020). For context, the study as a whole: The collaborator samples originated in the United States, Italy and Spain and spanned the acute and convalescent phases of COVID-19. The repertoires were released in a freely available public database intended as a resource for research on the immune response to SARS-CoV-2. The samples were drawn from two sources: the first 160 participants of the ongoing ImmuneRACE study, and 950 to 1,500 subjects contributed by 6 global collaborators. A de-identified subject ID, COVID-19 status, age in years and sex were almost always included in the sample metadata. Where HLA class I and class II types were available, the types were taken from metadata supplied by the sample provider, not from assay-based typing. The prospective study material was composed of cDNA or gDNA derived from T cells, B-cell-depleted T cells, or PBMCs. The dataset comprised deeply sampled blood TCRbeta repertoires from subjects exposed to, actively infected with, or recovered from COVID-19. What the research found in general, with its limitations: The amount of clinical and demographic metadata varied by source and participant and was provided uncurated.

To note about this clone: Its recognized antigen is unknown. Nothing much larger sits one base from this clone, and base qualities are not available.

TCRbeta CDR3 regions were amplified from genomic DNA using the immunoSEQ Assay, a bias-controlled multiplex PCR. Regarding the original processing steps: The number of nucleated cells in each sample was estimated by amplification of reference gene primers within the assay. To quantify the absolute abundance of each unique TCRbeta CDR3 rearrangement, sequence reads were collapsed and filtered. Productive Simpson clonality was computed per sample as the square root of Simpson's diversity index over productive rearrangements. Not all clones reach the TCRdb copy of this immuneACCESS table, which keeps in-frame sequences only. Checked studies attribute under half of the gap to unresolved V genes and leave the rest unexplained. For V, J and clone size, that table is used; D and trimming come from the DNA. This sample has 70,000 to 85,000 clones in its table, and around 80% of those were observed once. About 16% of the sample is held by the ten biggest clonotypes.

The junction carries 10 bases between V and J, which are trimmed by 4 bases and 0 bases respectively. The germline V gene (reference sequence) sets CDR1 to LNHDA and CDR2 to SQIVND. Spanning cysteine to phenylalanine, the CDR3 consists of 14 amino acids. The only DNA kept is the CDR3, 42 bases in frame from the first base. The collaborating institutions used their own protocols to collect whole blood in K2EDTA tubes. For TCRbeta analysis, collaborator samples were shipped as frozen whole blood, as isolated PBMCs, or as DNA extracted from either sample type. This clonotype was obtained from a woman older than 75 with acute or convalescent COVID-19. Recombination connected TRBV19 to TRBJ2-7; a tentative D match to TRBD1 spans 5 bases. Sequences were obtained from peripheral blood. The CDR3 in this case is CASSRGSYSYEQYF. The bases read TGTGCCAGTAGTAGGGGCTCCTACTCCTACGAGCAGTACTTC.